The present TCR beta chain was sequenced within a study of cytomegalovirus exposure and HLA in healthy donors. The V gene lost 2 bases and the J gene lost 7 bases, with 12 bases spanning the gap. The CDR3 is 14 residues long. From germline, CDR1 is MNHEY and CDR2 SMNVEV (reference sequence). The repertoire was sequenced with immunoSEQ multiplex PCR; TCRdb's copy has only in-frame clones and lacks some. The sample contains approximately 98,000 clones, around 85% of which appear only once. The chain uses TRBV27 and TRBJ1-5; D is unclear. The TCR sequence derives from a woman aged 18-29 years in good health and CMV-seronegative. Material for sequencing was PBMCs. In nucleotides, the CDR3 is TGTGCCAGCAGTTTAACCAAGGCAGGACAGCCCCAGCATTTT. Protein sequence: CASSLTKAGQPQHF.